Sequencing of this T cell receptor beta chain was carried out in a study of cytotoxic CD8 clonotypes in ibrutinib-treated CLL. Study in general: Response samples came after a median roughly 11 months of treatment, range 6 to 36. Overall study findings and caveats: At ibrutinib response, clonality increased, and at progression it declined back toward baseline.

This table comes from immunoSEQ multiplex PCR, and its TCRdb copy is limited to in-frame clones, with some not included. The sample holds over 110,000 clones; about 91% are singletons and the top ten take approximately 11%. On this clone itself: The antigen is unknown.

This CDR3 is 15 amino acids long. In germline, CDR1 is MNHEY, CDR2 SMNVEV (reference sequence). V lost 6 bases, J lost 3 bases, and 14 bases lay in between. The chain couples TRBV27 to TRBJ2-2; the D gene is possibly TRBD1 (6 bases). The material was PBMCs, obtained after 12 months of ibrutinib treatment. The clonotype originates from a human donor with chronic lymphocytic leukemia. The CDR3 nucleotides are TGTGCCAGCAGAACCCGACAGGATTACACCGGGGAGCTGTTTTTT. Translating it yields CASRTRQDYTGELFF.